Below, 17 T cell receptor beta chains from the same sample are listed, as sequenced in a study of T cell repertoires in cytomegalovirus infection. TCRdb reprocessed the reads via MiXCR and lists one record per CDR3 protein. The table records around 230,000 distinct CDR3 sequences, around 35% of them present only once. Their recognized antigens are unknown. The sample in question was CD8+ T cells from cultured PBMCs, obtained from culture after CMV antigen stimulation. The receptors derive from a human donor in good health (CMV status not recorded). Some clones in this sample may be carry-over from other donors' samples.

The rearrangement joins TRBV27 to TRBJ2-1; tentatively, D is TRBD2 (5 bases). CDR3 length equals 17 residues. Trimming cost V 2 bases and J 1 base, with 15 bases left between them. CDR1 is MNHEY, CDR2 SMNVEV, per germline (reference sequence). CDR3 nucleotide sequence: TGTGCCAGCAGTTTAGTTGGGGAGATGCCTTCCTACAATGAGCAGTTCTTC. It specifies CASSLVGEMPSYNEQFF.

The chain's CDR3 is CASSQDSAWGRATYEQYF. The CDR3 DNA reads as TGCGCCAGCAGCCAAGATTCTGCCTGGGGGAGGGCCACCTACGAGCAGTACTTC. V and J are TRBV4-1 and TRBJ2-7; 7 nucleotides agree with TRBD2. CDR1 is MGHRA, CDR2 YSYEKL, per germline. The CDR3 contains 18 residues. The trim removed 0 bases at V and 2 bases at J, leaving 13 bases unmatched.

The DNA of the CDR3 is TGTGCCAGCAGTTTAAGGTTACAAGAGACCCAGTACTTC. Translated, it gives CASSLRLQETQYF. V is TRBV12-3 or TRBV12-4 and J is TRBJ2-5, with D hard to call. V lost 2 bases to trimming and J lost 2 bases, with 6 bases between them. The CDR3 is 13 residues long.

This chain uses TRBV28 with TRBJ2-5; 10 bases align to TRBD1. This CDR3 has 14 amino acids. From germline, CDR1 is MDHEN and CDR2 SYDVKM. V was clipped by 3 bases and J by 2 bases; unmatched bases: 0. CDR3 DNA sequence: TGTGCCAGCAGTTTGGGACAGGGGCAAGAGACCCAGTACTTC. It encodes CASSLGQGQETQYF.

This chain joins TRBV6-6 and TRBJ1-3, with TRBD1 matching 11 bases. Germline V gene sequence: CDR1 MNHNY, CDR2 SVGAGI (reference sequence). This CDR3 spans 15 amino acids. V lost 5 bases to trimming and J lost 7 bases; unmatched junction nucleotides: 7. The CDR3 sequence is CASSAGTGGSNTIYF. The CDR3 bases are TGTGCCAGCAGTGCCGGGACAGGGGGGAGCAACACCATATATTTT.

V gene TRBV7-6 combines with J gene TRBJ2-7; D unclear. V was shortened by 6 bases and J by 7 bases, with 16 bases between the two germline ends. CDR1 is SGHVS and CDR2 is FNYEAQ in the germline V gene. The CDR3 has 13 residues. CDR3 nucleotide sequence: TGTGCCAGCAGTTCAACCCCCCTCGGGGAGCAGTACTTC. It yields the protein CASSSTPLGEQYF.

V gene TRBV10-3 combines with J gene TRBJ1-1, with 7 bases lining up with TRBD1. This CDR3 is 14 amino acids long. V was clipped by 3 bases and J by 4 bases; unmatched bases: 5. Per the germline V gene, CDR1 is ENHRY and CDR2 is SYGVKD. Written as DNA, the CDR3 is TGTGCCATCAGTGATGACAGGGTTCGCACTGAAGCTTTCTTT. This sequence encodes CAISDDRVRTEAFF.

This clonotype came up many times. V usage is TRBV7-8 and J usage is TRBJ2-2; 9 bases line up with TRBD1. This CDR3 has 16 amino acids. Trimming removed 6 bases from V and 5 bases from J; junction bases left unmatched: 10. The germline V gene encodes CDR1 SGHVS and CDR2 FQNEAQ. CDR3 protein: CASRGQGRIRTGELFF. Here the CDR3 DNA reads TGTGCCAGCAGGGGACAGGGAAGAATTAGGACCGGGGAGCTGTTTTTT.

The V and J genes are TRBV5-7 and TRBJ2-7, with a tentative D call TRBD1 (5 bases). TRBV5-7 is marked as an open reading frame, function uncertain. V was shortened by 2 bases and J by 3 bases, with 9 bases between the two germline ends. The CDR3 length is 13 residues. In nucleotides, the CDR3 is TGTGCCAGCAGCTTACAGGTCCTCTACGAGCAGTACTTC. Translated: CASSLQVLYEQYF.

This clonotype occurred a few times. The CDR3 nucleotides are TGCGCCAGCAGCCAGGCAATAACGGGGAGTAGGAGCTATGGCTACACCTTC. The encoded protein is CASSQAITGSRSYGYTF. The J gene is TRBJ1-2, the V gene TRBV4-1, with D unresolved. Trimming left V 3 bases short and J 4 bases short, with 21 bases between. This CDR3 contains 17 residues. Germline V lookup: CDR1 MGHRA, CDR2 YSYEKL.

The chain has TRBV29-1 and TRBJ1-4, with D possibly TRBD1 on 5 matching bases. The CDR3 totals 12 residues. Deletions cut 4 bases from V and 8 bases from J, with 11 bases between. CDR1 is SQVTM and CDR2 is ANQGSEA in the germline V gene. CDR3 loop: CSVVRGGEKLFF. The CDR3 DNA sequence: TGCAGCGTTGTAAGGGGTGGGGAAAAACTGTTTTTT.

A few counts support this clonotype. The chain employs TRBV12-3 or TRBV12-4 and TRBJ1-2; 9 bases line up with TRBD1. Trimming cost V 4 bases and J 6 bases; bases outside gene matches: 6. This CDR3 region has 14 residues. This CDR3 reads CASSSSDRGDGYTF. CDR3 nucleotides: TGTGCCAGCAGTTCCTCGGACAGGGGAGATGGCTACACCTTC.

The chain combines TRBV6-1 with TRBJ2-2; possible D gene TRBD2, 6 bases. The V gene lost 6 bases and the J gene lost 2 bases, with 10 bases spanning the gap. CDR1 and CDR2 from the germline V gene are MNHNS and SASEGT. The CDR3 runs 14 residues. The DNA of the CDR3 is TGTGCCAGCAGGGGGAGGACAAACACCGGGGAGCTGTTTTTT. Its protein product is CASRGRTNTGELFF.

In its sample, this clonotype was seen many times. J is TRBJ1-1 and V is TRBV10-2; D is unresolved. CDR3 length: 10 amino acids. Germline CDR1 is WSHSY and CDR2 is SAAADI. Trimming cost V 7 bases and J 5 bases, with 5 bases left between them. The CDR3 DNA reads TGCGCCAGCATCGGAACTGAAGCTTTCTTT. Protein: CASIGTEAFF.

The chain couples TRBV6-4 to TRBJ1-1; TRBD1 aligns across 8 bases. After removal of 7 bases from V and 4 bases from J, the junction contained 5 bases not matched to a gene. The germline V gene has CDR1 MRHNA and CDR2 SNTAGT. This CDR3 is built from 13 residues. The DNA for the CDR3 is TGTGCCAGCACCGAAGGACAGGGCACTGAAGCTTTCTTT. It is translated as CASTEGQGTEAFF.

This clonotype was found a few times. The CDR3 is CASSVAFDRGRVNTGELFF. The CDR3 region has the DNA TGTGCCAGCAGCGTAGCGTTTGACCGGGGCAGGGTGAACACCGGGGAGCTGTTTTTT. The chain links TRBV9 to TRBJ2-2; tentatively, D is TRBD1 or TRBD2 (5 bases each). The CDR3 is 19 amino acids. The germline V and J ends were trimmed by 0 bases and 1 base, with 19 bases remaining between them. The V gene's germline CDR1 is SGDLS and CDR2 YYNGEE.

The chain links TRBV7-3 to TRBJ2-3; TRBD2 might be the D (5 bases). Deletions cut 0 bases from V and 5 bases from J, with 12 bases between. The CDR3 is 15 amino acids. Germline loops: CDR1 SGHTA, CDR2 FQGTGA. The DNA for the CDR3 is TGTGCCAGCAGCTTAACCTCTACTGGAGGAGATACGCAGTATTTT. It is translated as CASSLTSTGGDTQYF.